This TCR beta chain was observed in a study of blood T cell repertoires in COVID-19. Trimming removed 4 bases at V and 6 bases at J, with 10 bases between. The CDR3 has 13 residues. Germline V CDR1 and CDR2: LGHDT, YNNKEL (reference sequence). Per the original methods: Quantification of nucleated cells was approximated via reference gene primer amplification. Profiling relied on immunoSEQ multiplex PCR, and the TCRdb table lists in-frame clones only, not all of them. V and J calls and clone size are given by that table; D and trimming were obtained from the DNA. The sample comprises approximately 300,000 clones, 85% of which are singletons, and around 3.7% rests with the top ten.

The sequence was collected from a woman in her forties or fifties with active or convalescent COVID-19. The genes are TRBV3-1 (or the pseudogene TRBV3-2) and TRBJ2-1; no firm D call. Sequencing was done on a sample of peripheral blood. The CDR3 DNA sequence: TGTGCCAGCAGCCCTTCGCTGGCCAATGAGCAGTTCTTC. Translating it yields CASSPSLANEQFF.